The subject of this entry is one TCR beta chain. Antigen: not known. J gave up 7 bases and V 4 bases, and 9 bases lay outside the gene matches. Per germline, CDR1 PRHDT and CDR2 FYEKMQ (reference sequence). The CDR3 loop spans 14 amino acids. The data stem from a study of lymphopenia after photon versus proton radiotherapy. Study results and limitations: Relative stability marked proton patients; photon patients lost diversity and naive cells. A bigger post-nadir fall in TCR diversity correlated inversely with survival time in deceased patients.

The table came from immunoSEQ multiplex PCR; TCRdb's copy has only in-frame clones and leaves some out. The profile shows about 30,000 clones, approximately 95% of them singletons. Sequencing was performed on peripheral blood, taken from a patient treated with photon-based radiotherapy. V and J are TRBV13 and TRBJ1-2; TRBD1 matches 7 bases. The sequence came from a woman aged 50 to 65 with cholangiocarcinoma. CDR3 DNA: TGTGCCAGCAGCTCCCCCAGGGGGGAGCCTGGCTACACCTTC. It is translated as CASSSPRGEPGYTF.